This T cell receptor (beta chain) derives from a study of radiation and T cells in renal cell carcinoma. As for the study in general: Nephrectomy followed 15 Gy stereotactic body radiation by 4 weeks. Study results and caveats: Top tumor clonotypes rose in blood 2 weeks post-radiation, then contracted.

This clone was seen a handful of times. Its antigen remains unidentified. This sample's time point: blood 2 weeks post-SBRT. Documented treatment: 15 Gy SBRT to primary tumor, nephrectomy 4 weeks later. Blood was sampled at baseline, 2 weeks and 4 weeks after SBRT. The CDR3 runs to 12 residues. Trimming pared 4 bases from V and 10 bases from J, leaving 13 bases between. Germline loops: CDR1 MDHEN, CDR2 SYDVKM. Measured with immunoSEQ multiplex PCR; TCRdb has only the in-frame clones, and not every one. The sample yields roughly 78,000 clones, more than 75% seen once. The receptor comes from a man between 60 and 75 years old with renal cell carcinoma. Sequences were derived from blood, sampled from a patient whose treatment included radiotherapy and nephrectomy. The V call is TRBV28, the J call TRBJ1-1; D gene uncertain. CDR3 sequence: CASSSATVGAFF. In nucleotides, the CDR3 is TGTGCCAGCAGTTCAGCGACGGTCGGAGCTTTCTTT.